These 9 T cell receptor beta chains originate from one sample sequenced in a study of tumor-infiltrating lymphocytes in primary liver carcinoma. Starting material for RNA and DNA co-extraction consisted of about 20-33 mg of unsorted bulk tissue. Total RNA amounting to approximately 460 ng was the source from which TCR beta cDNA was made with a constant-region primer. ARM-PCR, slightly modified, supplied the TCR beta libraries through three nested multiplex PCR rounds. TRBV1-TRBV30 forward primers paired with a C-beta reverse primer were used in the first two PCR rounds, which ran approximately 10 cycles each. TCRdb re-analysed the multiplex PCR reads in MiXCR, keeping a single row per CDR3 protein. The sample consists of about 60,000 distinct CDR3 sequences, about three quarters of them appearing once. The material sequenced was liver tumor tissue from sampling region 4. Sample subset: tumor region T4, right-lateral pole. These receptors were collected from a man aged 35-49 years with primary liver carcinoma and hepatitis B virus infection.

Of note for this clonotype: An end of the junction differs from the germline gene, which may be a read error. The chain employs TRBV12-3 or TRBV12-4 and TRBJ1-2; no clear D gene. CDR3 length: 14 residues. CDR3 sequence reads: CASSLEPTSYGYTF. The CDR3 nucleotides read TGTGCCAGTAGTTTAGAACCGACAAGCTATGGCTACACCTTC.

As concerns this clonotype: At one of its ends the junction is not consistent with the germline gene, which may arise from a read error. The CDR3 protein is CGVVGLAGPAYNEQFF. The CDR3 DNA is TGCGGCGTCGTCGGACTAGCGGGTCCGGCCTACAATGAGCAGTTCTTC. The V and J genes are TRBV29-1 and TRBJ2-1, with 11 nucleotides matching TRBD2. Germline V CDR1 and CDR2: SQVTM, ANQGSEA. The CDR3 length is 16 residues.

About this clonotype: A much larger clone is a single base away; this may be a read error. J is TRBJ2-7 and V is TRBV14; TRBD1 agrees at 9 bases. CDR1 SGHDN and CDR2 FVKESK come from the germline V gene. The CDR3 has 14 amino acids. The ends lost 3 bases at V and 9 bases at J; junction bases unmatched: 9. As DNA, the CDR3 is TGTGCCAGCAGCCAGGGACAGGGAGTCATCCGGCAGTACTTC. This gives the protein CASSQGQGVIRQYF.

To note about this clonotype: No conserved phenylalanine or tryptophan ends this CDR3, so it is likely a read error. The V call is TRBV11-2, the J call TRBJ2-7, with a possible D match to TRBD1 (5 bases). With 5 bases removed from V and 1 base from J, the gap between germline ends came to 15 bases. There are 15 residues in the CDR3. Looked up from germline, CDR1 is SGHAT and CDR2 is FQNNGV. This chain's CDR3 is CASSVSAGFSYEQYS. CDR3 nucleotide sequence: TGTGCCAGCAGCGTATCGGCAGGGTTTTCCTACGAGCAGTACTCC.

Remarks on this clonotype: One junction end disagrees with the germline gene, perhaps due to a read error. The chain carries TRBV11-2 and TRBJ2-1; TRBD2 is a possible D gene (5 bases). Germline V gene lookup returns CDR1 SGHAT and CDR2 FQNNGV. CDR3 length equals 16 residues. The CDR3 DNA reads as TGTGCCAGCGGCTTAGAGCCACTATCGGGAATGAATGAGCAGTTCTTC. Translating gives CASGLEPLSGMNEQFF.

The chain combines TRBV12-3 or TRBV12-4 with TRBJ2-7; TRBD2 matches 10 bases. The trim removed 7 bases at V and 4 bases at J, leaving 10 bases unmatched. The length of the CDR3 is 15 residues. The CDR3 reads CASNSGTSASYEQYF. In DNA, the CDR3 is TGTGCCAGCAATTCCGGGACTAGCGCTAGTTACGAGCAGTACTTC.

As for this clonotype: This may come from a read error, since a much larger clone is one base off. The rearrangement uses TRBV5-1 and TRBJ2-1, with D possibly being TRBD1 (5 bases). Deletions cut 0 bases from V and 8 bases from J, with 12 bases between. CDR3 length: 14 residues. CDR1 is SGHRS, CDR2 YFSETQ, per germline. CDR3 DNA: TGCGCCAGCAGCTTGGAGGGGTGGAGAGATGAGCAGTTCTTC. Protein sequence: CASSLEGWRDEQFF.

This clonotype was seen ten or more times. The chain has TRBV4-1 and TRBJ2-2; the match to TRBD1 covers 12 bases. Germline CDR1 reads MGHRA; CDR2 reads YSYEKL. V was clipped by 4 bases and J by 8 bases; unmatched bases: 11. CDR3 length: 17 amino acids. The CDR3 here is CASSLRPGTGGSGELFF. The CDR3, as DNA: TGCGCCAGCAGCCTGAGACCCGGGACAGGGGGCTCAGGGGAGCTGTTTTTT.

The V call is TRBV4-1, the J call TRBJ2-5; D is perhaps TRBD1 or TRBD2 (6 bases each). The CDR3 runs 14 residues. Germline V gene sequence: CDR1 MGHRA, CDR2 YSYEKL. V lost 1 base and J 5 bases, leaving 11 bases between the germline ends. DNA for the CDR3: TGCGCCAGCAGCCAAGGGGGGGCCTGGGAGACCCAGTACTTC. As protein: CASSQGGAWETQYF.